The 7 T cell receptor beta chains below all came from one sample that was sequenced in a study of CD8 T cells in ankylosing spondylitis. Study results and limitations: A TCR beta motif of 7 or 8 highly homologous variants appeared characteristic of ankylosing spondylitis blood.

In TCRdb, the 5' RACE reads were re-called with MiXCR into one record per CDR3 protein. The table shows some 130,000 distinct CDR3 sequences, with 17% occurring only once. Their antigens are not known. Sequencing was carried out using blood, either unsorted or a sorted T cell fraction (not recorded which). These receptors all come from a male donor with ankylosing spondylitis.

CDR3 in amino acids: CASSRLDTEAFF. The DNA for the CDR3 is TGTGCCAGCAGCCGGCTGGACACTGAAGCTTTCTTT. This chain joins TRBV9 and TRBJ1-1; D uncertain. Per the germline V gene, CDR1 is SGDLS and CDR2 is YYNGEE. V dropped 4 bases and J dropped 3 bases, with 7 bases sitting between them. The CDR3 length is 12 residues.

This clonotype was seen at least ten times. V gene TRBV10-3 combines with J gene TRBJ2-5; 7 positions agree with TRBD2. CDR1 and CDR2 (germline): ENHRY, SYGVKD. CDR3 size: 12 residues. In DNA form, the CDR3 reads TGTGCGACCGGGACTAACCTAGAGACCCAGTACTTC. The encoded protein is CATGTNLETQYF.

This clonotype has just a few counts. This CDR3 is CASSFRDKDWNEQFF. CDR3 DNA: TGTGCCAGCAGCTTCCGGGACAAAGATTGGAATGAGCAGTTCTTC. The genes are TRBV7-9 and TRBJ2-1; a weak D match, TRBD1 (6 bases). Germline CDR1 and CDR2: SEHNR and FQNEAQ (reference sequence). Trimming removed 3 bases from V and 7 bases from J, with 16 bases in between. This CDR3 is built from 15 residues.

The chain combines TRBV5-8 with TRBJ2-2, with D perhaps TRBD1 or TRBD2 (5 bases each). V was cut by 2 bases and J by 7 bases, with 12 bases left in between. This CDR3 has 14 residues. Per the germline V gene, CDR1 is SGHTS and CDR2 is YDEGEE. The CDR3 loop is CASSFGARGGELFF. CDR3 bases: TGTGCCAGCAGCTTTGGGGCCCGGGGCGGGGAGCTGTTTTTT.

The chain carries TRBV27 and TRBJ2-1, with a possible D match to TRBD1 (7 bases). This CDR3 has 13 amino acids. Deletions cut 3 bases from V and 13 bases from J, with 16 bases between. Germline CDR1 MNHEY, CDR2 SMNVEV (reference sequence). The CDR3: CASSFDGGGHQFF. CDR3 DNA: TGTGCCAGCAGTTTCGACGGAGGGGGCCATCAGTTCTTC.

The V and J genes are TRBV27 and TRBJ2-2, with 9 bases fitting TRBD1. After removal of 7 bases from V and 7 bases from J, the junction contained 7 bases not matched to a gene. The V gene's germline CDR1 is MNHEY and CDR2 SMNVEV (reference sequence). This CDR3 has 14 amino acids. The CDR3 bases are TGTGCCAGCACCCACAGGGGGCTGGTCGGGGAGCTGTTTTTT. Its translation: CASTHRGLVGELFF.

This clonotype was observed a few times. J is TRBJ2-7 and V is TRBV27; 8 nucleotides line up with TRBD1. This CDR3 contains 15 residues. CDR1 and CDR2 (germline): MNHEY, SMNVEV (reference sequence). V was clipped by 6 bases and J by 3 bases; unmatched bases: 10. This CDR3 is CASRIRQGIGYEQYF. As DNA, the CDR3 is TGTGCCAGCAGAATAAGACAGGGGATCGGCTACGAGCAGTACTTC.